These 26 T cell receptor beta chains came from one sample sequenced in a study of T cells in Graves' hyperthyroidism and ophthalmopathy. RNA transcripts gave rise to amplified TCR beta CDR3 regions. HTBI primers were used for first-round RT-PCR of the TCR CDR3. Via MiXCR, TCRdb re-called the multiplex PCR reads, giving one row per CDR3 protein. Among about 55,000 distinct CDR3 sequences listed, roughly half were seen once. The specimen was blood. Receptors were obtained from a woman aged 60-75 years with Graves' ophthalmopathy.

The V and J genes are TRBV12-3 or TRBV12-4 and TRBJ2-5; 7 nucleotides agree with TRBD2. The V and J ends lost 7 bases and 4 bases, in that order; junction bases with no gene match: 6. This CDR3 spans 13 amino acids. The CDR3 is CASIQGEGETQYF. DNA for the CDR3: TGTGCCAGCATTCAAGGGGAGGGAGAGACCCAGTACTTC.

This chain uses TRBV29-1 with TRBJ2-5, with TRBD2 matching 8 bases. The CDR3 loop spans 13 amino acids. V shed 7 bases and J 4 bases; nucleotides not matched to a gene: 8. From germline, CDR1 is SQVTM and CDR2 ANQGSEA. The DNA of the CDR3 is TGCAGCGCCGAGCGGGGGTGGGCAGAGACCCAGTACTTC. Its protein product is CSAERGWAETQYF.

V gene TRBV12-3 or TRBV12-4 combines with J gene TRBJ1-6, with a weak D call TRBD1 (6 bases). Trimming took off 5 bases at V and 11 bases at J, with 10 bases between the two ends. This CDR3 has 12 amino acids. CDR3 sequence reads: CASSPGQPPLHF. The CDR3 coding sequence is TGTGCCAGCAGTCCTGGACAGCCACCCCTCCACTTT.

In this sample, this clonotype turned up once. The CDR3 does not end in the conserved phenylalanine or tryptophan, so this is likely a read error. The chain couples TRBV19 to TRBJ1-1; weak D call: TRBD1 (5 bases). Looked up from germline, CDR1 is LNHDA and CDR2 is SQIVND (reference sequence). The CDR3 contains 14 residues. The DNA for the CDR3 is TGTGCCATTAGTAGGGGAAGGGCGGTAACTGAAGCTTTCATT. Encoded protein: CAISRGRAVTEAFI.

This CDR3 reads CASSLNFGNRENTEAFF. The CDR3 DNA is TGTGCCAGCAGCTTAAATTTTGGAAACAGGGAGAACACTGAAGCTTTCTTT. V gene TRBV11-2 combines with J gene TRBJ1-1, with TRBD1 as a possible D gene (6 bases). This CDR3 has 17 residues. Trimming took off 2 bases at V and 1 base at J, with 17 bases between the two ends. Germline-derived CDR1 and CDR2 are SGHAT and FQNNGV.

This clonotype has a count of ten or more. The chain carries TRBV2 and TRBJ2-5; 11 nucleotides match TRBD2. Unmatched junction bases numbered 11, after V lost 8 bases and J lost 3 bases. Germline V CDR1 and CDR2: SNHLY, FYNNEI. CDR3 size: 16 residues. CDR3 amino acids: CASYPLLAGGKETQYF. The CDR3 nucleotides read TGTGCCAGCTACCCTCTCCTAGCGGGGGGAAAAGAGACCCAGTACTTC.

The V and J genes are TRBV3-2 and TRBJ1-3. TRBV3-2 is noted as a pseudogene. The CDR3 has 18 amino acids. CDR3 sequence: CASSQDFTAGGGGNTIYF. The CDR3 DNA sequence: TGTGCCAGCAGCCAAGACTTTACTGCAGGGGGTGGAGGAAACACCATATATTTT.

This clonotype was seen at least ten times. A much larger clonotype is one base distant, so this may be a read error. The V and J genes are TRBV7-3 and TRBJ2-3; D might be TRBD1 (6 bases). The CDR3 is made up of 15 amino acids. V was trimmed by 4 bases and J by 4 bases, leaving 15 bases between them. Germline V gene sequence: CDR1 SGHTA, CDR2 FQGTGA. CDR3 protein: CASSSGQGHADTQYF. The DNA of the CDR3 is TGTGCCAGCAGCTCGGGACAAGGGCACGCAGATACGCAGTATTTT.

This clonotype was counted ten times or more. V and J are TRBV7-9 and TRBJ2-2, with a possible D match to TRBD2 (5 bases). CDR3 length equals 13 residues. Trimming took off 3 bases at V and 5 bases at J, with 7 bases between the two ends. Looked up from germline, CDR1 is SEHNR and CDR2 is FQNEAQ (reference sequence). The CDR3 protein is CASSFLATGELFF. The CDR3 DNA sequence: TGTGCCAGCAGCTTCTTAGCGACCGGGGAGCTGTTTTTT. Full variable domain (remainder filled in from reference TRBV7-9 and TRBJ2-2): DTGVSQNPRHKITKRGQNVTFRCDPISEHNRLYWYRQTLGQGPEFLTYFQNEAQLEKSRLLSDRFSAERPKGSFSTLEIQRTEQGDSAMYLCASSFLATGELFFGEGSRLTVL.

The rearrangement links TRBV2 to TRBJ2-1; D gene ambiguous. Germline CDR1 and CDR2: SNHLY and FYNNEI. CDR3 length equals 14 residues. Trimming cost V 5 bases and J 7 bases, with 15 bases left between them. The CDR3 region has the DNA TGTGCCAGCAGTCCAGTATCCGAAGCGAATGAGCAGTTCTTC. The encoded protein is CASSPVSEANEQFF.

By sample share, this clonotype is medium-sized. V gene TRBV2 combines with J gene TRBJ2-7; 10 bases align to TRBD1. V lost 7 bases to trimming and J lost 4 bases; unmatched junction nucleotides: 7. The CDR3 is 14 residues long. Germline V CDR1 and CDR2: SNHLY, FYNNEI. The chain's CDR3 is CASIRTGGRYEQYF. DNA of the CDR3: TGTGCCAGCATAAGGACAGGGGGAAGGTACGAGCAGTACTTC.

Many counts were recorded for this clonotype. The DNA of the CDR3 is TGTGCCAGTAGTATAGGCAGACGTGAAACCGGGGAGCTGTTTTTT. Protein sequence: CASSIGRRETGELFF. The chain recombines TRBV19 with TRBJ2-2; D unclear. Trimming cost V 1 base and J 5 bases, with 11 bases left between them. This CDR3 spans 15 amino acids. The germline V gene has CDR1 LNHDA and CDR2 SQIVND (reference sequence).

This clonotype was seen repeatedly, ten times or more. The CDR3 here is CASSLGTSADTQYF. Written as DNA, the CDR3 is TGTGCCAGCAGCCTAGGGACTTCCGCGGATACGCAGTATTTT. The V and J genes are TRBV6-5 and TRBJ2-3; TRBD2 might be the D (6 bases). Germline CDR1 reads MNHEY; CDR2 reads SVGAGI. The CDR3 totals 14 residues. The germline V and J ends were trimmed by 6 bases and 6 bases, with 16 bases remaining between them.

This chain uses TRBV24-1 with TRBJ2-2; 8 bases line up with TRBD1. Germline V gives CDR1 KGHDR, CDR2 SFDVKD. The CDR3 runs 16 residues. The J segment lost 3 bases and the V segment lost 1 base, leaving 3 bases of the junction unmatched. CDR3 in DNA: TGTGCCACCAGTGATTTCCCCAGGGGGCACACCGGGGAGCTGTTTTTT. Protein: CATSDFPRGHTGELFF.

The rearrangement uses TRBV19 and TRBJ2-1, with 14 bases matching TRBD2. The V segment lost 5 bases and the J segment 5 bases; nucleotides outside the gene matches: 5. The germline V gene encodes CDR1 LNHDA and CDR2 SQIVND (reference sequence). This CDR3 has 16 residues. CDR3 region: CASSVLGLAGDNEQFF. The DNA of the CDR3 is TGTGCCAGTAGTGTACTGGGACTAGCGGGAGACAATGAGCAGTTCTTC. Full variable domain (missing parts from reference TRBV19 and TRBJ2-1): DGGITQSPKYLFRKEGQNVTLSCEQNLNHDAMYWYRQDPGQGLRLIYYSQIVNDFQKGDIAEGYSVSREKKESFPLTVTSAQKNPTAFYLCASSVLGLAGDNEQFFGPGTRLTVL.

CDR3 coding DNA: TGTGCCAGCAGCCCCATACTAGCGGGAGACGGTGAGGCCCAGTACTTC. Its translation is CASSPILAGDGEAQYF. The genes are TRBV9 and TRBJ2-5, with 11 positions matching TRBD2. Looked up from germline, CDR1 is SGDLS and CDR2 is YYNGEE. With V trimmed by 4 bases and J by 9 bases, 14 bases remained unmatched. The CDR3 runs 16 residues.

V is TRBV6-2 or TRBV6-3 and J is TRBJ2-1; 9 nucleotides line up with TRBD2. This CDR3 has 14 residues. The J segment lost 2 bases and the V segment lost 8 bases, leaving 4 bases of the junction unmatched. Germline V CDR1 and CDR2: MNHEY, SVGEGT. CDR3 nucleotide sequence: TGTGCCAGCGGCTTAGCGGGAGCCTACAATGAGCAGTTCTTC. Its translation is CASGLAGAYNEQFF.

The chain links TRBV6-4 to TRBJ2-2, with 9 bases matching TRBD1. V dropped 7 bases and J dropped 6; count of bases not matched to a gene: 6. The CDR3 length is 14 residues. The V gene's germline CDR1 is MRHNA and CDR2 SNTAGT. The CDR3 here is CASKPGQGSGELFF. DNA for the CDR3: TGTGCCAGCAAACCGGGACAGGGCTCCGGGGAGCTGTTTTTT.

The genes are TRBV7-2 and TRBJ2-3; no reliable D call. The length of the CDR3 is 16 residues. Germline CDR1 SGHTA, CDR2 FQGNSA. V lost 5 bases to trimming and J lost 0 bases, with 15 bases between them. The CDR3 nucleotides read TGTGCCAGCAGCCCCTACCCAGCGCGGAGCACAGATACGCAGTATTTT. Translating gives CASSPYPARSTDTQYF.

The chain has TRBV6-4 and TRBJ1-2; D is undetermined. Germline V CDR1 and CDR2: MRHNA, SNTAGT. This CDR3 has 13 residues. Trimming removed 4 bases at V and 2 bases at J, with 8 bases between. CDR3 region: CASSALLNYGYTF. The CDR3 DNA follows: TGTGCCAGCAGTGCTCTGTTAAACTATGGCTACACCTTC.

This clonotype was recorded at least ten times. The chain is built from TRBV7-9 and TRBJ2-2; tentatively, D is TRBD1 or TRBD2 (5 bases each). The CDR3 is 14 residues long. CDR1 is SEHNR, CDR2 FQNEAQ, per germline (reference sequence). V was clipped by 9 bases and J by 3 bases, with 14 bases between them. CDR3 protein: CARDKLGDTGELFF. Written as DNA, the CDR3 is TGTGCCAGAGACAAGTTGGGGGACACCGGGGAGCTGTTTTTT. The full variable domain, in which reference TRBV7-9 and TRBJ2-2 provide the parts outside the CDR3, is DTGVSQNPRHKITKRGQNVTFRCDPISEHNRLYWYRQTLGQGPEFLTYFQNEAQLEKSRLLSDRFSAERPKGSFSTLEIQRTEQGDSAMYLCARDKLGDTGELFFGEGSRLTVL.

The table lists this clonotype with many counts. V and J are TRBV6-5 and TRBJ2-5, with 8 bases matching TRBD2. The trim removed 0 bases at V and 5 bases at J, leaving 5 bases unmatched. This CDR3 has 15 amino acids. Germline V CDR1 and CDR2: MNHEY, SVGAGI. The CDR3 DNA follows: TGTGCCAGCAGTTACTCCGGGGGGGCGCCGGAGACCCAGTACTTC. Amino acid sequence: CASSYSGGAPETQYF.

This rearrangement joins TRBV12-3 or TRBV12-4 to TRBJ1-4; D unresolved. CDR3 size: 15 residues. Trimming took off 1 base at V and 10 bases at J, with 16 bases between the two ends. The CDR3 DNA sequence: TGTGCCAGCAGTTTAGGAGGACGGCTCTCTGGAAAACTGTTTTTT. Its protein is CASSLGGRLSGKLFF.

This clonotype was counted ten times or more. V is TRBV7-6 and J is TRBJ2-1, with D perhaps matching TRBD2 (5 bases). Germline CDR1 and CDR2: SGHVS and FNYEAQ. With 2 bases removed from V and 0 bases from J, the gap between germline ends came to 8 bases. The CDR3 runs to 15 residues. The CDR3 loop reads CASSLQTSSYNEQFF. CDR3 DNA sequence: TGTGCCAGCAGCTTACAAACTAGCTCCTACAATGAGCAGTTCTTC.

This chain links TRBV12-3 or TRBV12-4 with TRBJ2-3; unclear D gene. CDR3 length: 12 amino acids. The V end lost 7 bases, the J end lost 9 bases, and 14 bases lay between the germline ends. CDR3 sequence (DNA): TGTGCCAGCAACCCCCCCTCGAACACGCAGTATTTT. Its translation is CASNPPSNTQYF.

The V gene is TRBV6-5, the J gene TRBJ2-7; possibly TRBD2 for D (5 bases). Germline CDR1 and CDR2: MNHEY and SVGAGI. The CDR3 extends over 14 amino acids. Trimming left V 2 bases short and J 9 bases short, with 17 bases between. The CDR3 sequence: CASSYTGSILGQYF. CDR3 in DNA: TGTGCCAGCAGTTACACGGGGTCGATCCTGGGGCAGTACTTC.